This T cell receptor (beta chain) was recorded in a study of CD8 T cells in Susac syndrome. Overall study results and limits: It was acknowledged in the study that the number of individuals who were included in its TCR sequencing and HLA analysis was relatively small.

Details on this clonotype: The antigen remains unidentified.

V gave up 0 bases and J gave up 7 bases, with 10 bases separating them. This CDR3 region has 15 residues. Germline V gene lookup returns CDR1 LGHDT and CDR2 YNNKEL (reference sequence). Reverse transcription of about 0.45 to 1 ug RNA used random hexamers. It was immunoSEQ multiplex PCR that amplified TCR beta CDR3 across 54 Vbeta and 13 Jbeta. TCRdb used MiXCR to reprocess the immunoSEQ multiplex PCR reads, holding one entry per CDR3 protein. The sample contains about 100,000 distinct CDR3 sequences, approximately 95% of which appear only once. This sequence originates from a human donor in good health. Sequenced sample: CD8+ T cells from PBMCs. This chain uses TRBV3-1 with TRBJ1-6; no reliable D call. The CDR3 protein is CASSQDLPENSPLHF. The CDR3 DNA sequence: TGTGCCAGCAGCCAAGACCTACCGGAAAATTCACCCCTCCACTTT.